This TCR beta chain derives from a study of control samples from healthy donors and cancer patients. Clones were read by immunoSEQ multiplex PCR, and TCRdb kept only the in-frame ones, dropping some. The sample lists 120,000 or so clones, about 88% occurring once. The CDR3 covers 12 residues. V lost 8 bases to trimming and J lost 8 bases, with 10 bases between them. The TCR sequence derives from a man between 18 and 35 years old in good health. The chain carries TRBV12-3 or TRBV12-4 and TRBJ1-6; D is unresolved. The specimen was blood. The CDR3 reads CASHYGDSPLHF. The CDR3 coding sequence is TGTGCCAGCCACTACGGGGATTCACCCCTCCACTTT.